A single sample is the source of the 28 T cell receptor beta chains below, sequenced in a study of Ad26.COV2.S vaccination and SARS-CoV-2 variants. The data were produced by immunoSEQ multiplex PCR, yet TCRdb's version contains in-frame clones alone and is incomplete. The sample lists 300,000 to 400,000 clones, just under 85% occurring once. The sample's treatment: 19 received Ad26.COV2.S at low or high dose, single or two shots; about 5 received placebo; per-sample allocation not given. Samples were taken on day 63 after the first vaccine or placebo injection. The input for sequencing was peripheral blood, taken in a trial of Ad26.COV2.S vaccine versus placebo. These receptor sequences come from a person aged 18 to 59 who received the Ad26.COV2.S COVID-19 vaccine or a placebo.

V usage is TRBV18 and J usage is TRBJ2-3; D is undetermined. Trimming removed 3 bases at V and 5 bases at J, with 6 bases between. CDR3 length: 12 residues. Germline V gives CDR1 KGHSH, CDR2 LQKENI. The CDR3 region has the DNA TGTGCCAGCTCACCGGTGGGAGATACGCAGTATTTT. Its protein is CASSPVGDTQYF.

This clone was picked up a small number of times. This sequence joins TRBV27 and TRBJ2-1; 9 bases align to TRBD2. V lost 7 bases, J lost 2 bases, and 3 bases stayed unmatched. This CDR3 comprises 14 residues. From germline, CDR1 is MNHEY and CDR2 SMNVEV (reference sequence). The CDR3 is CASKAGGAYNEQFF. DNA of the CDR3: TGTGCCAGCAAAGCGGGGGGCGCCTACAATGAGCAGTTCTTC.

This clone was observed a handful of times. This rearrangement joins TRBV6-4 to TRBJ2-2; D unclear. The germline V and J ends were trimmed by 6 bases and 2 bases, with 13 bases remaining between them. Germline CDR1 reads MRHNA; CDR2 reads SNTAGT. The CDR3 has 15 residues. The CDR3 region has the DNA TGTGCCAGCAGACGCGAGGCCAGCAACACCGGGGAGCTGTTTTTT. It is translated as CASRREASNTGELFF.

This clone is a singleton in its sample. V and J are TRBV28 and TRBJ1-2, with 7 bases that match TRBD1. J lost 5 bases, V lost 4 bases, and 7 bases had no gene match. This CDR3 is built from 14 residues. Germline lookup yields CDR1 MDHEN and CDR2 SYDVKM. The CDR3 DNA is TGTGCCAGCAGTTATGACAGGGCTCGATATGGCTACACCTTC. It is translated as CASSYDRARYGYTF.

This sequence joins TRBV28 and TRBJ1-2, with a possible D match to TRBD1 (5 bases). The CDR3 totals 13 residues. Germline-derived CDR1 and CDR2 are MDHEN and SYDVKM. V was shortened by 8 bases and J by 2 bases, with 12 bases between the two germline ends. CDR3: CASVFQGNYGYTF. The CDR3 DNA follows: TGTGCCAGCGTTTTCCAGGGAAACTATGGCTACACCTTC.

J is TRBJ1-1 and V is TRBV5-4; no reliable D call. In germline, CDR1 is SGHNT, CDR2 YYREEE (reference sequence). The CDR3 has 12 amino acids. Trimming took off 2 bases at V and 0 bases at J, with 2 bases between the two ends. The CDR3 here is CASSLMNTEAFF. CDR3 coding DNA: TGTGCCAGCAGCTTAATGAACACTGAAGCTTTCTTT.

In DNA form, the CDR3 reads TGTGCCAGCCTGACAGGGATGGGTGTTTCGGGTGAGCAGTTCTTC. Translation gives CASLTGMGVSGEQFF. The chain has TRBV7-9 and TRBJ2-1; 7 nucleotides match TRBD1. The CDR3 runs to 15 residues. CDR1 is SEHNR, CDR2 FQNEAQ, per germline (reference sequence). Germline trimming cut 8 bases from V and 9 bases from J; bases unmatched to any gene: 16.

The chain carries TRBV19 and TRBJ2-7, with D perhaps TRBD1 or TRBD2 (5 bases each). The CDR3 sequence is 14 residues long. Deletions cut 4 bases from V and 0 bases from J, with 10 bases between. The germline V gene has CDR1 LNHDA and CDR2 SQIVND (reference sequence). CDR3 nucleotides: TGTGCCAGTAGTAAGTGGGGGAGCTCCTACGAGCAGTACTTC. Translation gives CASSKWGSSYEQYF.

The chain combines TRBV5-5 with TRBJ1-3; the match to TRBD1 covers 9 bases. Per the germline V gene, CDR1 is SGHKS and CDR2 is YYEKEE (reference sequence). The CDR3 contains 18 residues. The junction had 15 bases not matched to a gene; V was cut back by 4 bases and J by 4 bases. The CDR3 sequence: CASSHGTGTGLLGNTIYF. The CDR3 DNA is TGTGCCAGCAGCCATGGGACAGGGACTGGTCTTCTGGGAAACACCATATATTTT.

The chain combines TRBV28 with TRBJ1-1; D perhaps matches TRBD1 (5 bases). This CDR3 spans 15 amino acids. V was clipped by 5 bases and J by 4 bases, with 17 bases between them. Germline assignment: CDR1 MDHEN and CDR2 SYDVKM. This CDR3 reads CASSTPGPLLTEAFF. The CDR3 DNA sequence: TGTGCCAGCAGTACCCCGGGACCCTTGCTCACTGAAGCTTTCTTT. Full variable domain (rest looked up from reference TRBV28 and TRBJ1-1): DVKVTQSSRYLVKRTGEKVFLECVQDMDHENMFWYRQDPGLGLRLIYFSYDVKMKEKGDIPEGYSVSREKKERFSLILESASTNQTSMYLCASSTPGPLLTEAFFGQGTRLTVV.

This chain's CDR3 is CAISRGMNTEAFF. CDR3 in DNA: TGTGCCATCAGCAGGGGCATGAACACTGAAGCTTTCTTT. The rearrangement links TRBV10-3 to TRBJ1-1, with a weak D call TRBD1 (6 bases). With 6 bases removed from V and 0 bases from J, the gap between germline ends came to 8 bases. Per germline, CDR1 ENHRY and CDR2 SYGVKD. The CDR3 extends over 13 amino acids.

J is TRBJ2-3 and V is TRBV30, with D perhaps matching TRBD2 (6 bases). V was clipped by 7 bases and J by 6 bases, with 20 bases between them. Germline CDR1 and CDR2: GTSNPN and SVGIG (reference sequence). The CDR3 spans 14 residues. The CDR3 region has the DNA TGTGCCTCCAACACGAGGGGCGGGGCGGATACGCAGTATTTT. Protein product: CASNTRGGADTQYF.

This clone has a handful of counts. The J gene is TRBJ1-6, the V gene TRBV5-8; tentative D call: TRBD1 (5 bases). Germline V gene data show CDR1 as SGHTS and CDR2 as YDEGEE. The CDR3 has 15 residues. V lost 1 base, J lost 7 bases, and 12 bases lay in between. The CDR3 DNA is TGTGCCAGCAGCTTGTTCGAGGGGATAAATTCACCCCTCCACTTT. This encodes CASSLFEGINSPLHF.

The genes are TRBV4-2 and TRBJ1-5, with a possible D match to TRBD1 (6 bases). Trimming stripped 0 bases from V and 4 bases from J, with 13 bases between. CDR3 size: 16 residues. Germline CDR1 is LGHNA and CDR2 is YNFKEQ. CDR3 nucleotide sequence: TGTGCCAGCAGCCAAGAATATCGTCAGGGGAATCAGCCCCAGCATTTT. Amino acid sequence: CASSQEYRQGNQPQHF.

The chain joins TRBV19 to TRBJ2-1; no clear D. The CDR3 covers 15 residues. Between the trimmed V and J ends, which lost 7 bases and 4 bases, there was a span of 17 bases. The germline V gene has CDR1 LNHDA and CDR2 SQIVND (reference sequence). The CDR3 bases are TGTGCCAGTAATGGTAGTCCAGGCCTTTACAATGAGCAGTTCTTC. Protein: CASNGSPGLYNEQFF.

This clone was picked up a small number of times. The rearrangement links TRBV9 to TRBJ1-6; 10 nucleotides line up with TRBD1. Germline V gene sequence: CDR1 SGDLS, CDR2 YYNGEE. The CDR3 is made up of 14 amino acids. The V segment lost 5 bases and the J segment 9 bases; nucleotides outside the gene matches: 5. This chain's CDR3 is CASRGTGVGSPLHF. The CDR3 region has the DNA TGTGCCAGCAGGGGGACAGGGGTAGGTTCACCCCTCCACTTT.

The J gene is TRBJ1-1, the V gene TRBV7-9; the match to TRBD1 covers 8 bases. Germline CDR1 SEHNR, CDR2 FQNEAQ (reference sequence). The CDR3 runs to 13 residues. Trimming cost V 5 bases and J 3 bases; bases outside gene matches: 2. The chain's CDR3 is CASSRQGYTEAFF. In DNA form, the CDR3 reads TGTGCCAGCAGCCGACAGGGGTACACTGAAGCTTTCTTT.

The CDR3 loop reads CATSRDGTGNEKLFF. The CDR3 DNA is TGTGCCACCAGCAGAGACGGGACAGGGAATGAAAAACTGTTTTTT. V and J are TRBV15 and TRBJ1-4, with TRBD1 matching over 9 bases. The germline CDR1 and CDR2 sequences are LNHNV and YYDKDF (reference sequence). V lost 0 bases to trimming and J lost 5 bases; unmatched junction nucleotides: 1. CDR3 length: 15 amino acids.

The CDR3 DNA follows: TGTGCCAGCTCACCACCGGGACCGGGAACCTACGAGCAGTACTTC. It is translated as CASSPPGPGTYEQYF. This chain connects TRBV18 to TRBJ2-7; tentatively, D is TRBD1 or TRBD2 (5 bases each). The CDR3 extends over 15 amino acids. Germline CDR1 and CDR2: KGHSH and LQKENI. V shed 0 bases and J shed 2 bases, with 11 bases lying between them.

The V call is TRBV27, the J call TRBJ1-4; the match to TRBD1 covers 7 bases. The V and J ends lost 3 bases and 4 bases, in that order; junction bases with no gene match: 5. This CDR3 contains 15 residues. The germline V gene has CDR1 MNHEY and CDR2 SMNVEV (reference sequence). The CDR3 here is CASSFRGYSNEKLFF. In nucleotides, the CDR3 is TGTGCCAGCAGTTTCAGGGGGTATAGTAATGAAAAACTGTTTTTT.

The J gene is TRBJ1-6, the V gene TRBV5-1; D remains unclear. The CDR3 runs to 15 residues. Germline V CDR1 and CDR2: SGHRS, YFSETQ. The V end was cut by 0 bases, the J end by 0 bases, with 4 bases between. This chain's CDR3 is CASSLVLSYNSPLHF. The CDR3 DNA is TGCGCCAGCAGCTTGGTACTCTCCTATAATTCACCCCTCCACTTT.

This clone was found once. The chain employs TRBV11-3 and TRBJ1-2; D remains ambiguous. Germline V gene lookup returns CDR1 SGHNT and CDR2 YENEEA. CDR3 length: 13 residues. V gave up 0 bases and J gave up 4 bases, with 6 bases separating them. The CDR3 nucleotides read TGTGCCAGCAGCTTAGAGACGGCCTATGGCTACACCTTC. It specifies CASSLETAYGYTF.

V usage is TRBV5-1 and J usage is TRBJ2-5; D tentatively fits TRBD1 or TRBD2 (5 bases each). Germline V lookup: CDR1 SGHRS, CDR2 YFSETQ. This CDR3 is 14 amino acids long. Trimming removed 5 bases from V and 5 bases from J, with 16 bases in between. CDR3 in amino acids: CASRRDGGGETQYF. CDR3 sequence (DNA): TGCGCCAGCAGAAGGGACGGCGGTGGGGAGACCCAGTACTTC.

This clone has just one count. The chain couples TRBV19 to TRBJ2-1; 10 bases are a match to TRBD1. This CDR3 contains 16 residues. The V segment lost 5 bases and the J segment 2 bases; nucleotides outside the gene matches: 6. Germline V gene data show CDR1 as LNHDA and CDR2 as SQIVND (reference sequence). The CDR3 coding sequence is TGTGCCAGTAGTCGGACAGGGGGAGCTCCCTACAATGAGCAGTTCTTC. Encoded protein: CASSRTGGAPYNEQFF.

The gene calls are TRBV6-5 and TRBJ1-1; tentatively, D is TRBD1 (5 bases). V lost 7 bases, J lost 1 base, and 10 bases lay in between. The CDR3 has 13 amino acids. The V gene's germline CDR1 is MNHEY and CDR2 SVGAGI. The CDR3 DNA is TGTGCCAGCATTCCGGGGGGGAACACTGAAGCTTTCTTT. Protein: CASIPGGNTEAFF.

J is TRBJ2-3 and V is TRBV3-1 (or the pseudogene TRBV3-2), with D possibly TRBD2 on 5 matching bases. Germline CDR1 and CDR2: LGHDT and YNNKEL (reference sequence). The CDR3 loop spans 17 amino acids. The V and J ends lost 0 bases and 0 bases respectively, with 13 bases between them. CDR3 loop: CASSQESPAASTDTQYF. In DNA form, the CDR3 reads TGTGCCAGCAGCCAAGAATCCCCAGCGGCTAGCACAGATACGCAGTATTTT.

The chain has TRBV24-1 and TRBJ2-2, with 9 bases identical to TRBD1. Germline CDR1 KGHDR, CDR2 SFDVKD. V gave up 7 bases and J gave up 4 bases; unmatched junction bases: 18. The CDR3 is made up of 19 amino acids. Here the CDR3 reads CATSRRGTGFSSGTGELFF. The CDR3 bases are TGTGCCACCAGCCGACGCGGGACAGGGTTTAGCTCGGGCACCGGGGAGCTGTTTTTT.

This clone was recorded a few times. The CDR3 nucleotides read TGTGCCTGGAGTGTTGGCTACTATGGCTACACCTTC. Translated, it gives CAWSVGYYGYTF. The chain joins TRBV30 to TRBJ1-2; D gene unclear. The V gene lost 0 bases and the J gene lost 3 bases, with 5 bases spanning the gap. Germline V gives CDR1 GTSNPN, CDR2 SVGIG (reference sequence). This CDR3 has 12 residues.